Listed here is a single T cell receptor beta chain. CDR3 size: 15 residues. The ends were cut back, 6 bases at V and 9 bases at J, with 21 bases in the middle. From germline, CDR1 is MNHEY and CDR2 SMNVEV (reference sequence). Tumor tissue was taken before any definitive surgery or chemotherapy was given. The source of the sample is a study of high-grade serous ovarian cancer treatment subgroups. This table comes from immunoSEQ multiplex PCR, and its TCRdb copy is limited to in-frame clones, with some not included. This table holds around 4,800 clones, under 80% found once. This clonotype was obtained from a human donor with high-grade serous ovarian cancer. Sequencing was performed on tumor tissue. This chain joins TRBV27 and TRBJ2-1; D is perhaps TRBD1 or TRBD2 (5 bases each). CDR3 coding DNA: TGTGCCAGCAGGCTCCGGGACCAGAAGCTACTTGAGCAGTTCTTC. Its translation: CASRLRDQKLLEQFF.